This T cell receptor (beta chain) was obtained from a study of shared clonotypes between healthy human individuals. Points from the study as a whole: Naive CD4 clonotypes were shared across several donors at roughly 4.6%. Generation probabilities of non-shared clonotypes were lower (relative to those shared by all four donors). Tissue TCR repertoires likely differ from these blood-only repertoires.

The naive CD8 fraction comprised CD45RO-negative cells positively selected for CCR7 and excluded terminally differentiated effector memory CD45RA+ cells. Details on this clone: Its antigen is unidentified.

The CDR3 contains 11 residues. Germline V gene lookup returns CDR1 PRHDT and CDR2 FYEKMQ (reference sequence). V shed 4 bases and J shed 4 bases, with 4 bases lying between them. Deep was the level used in running the assay. Data came from immunoSEQ multiplex PCR; TCRdb stores just in-frame clones and leaves some out. The table has approximately 600,000 clones, around 96% seen once. The sequence was collected from a woman aged 25 to 45 in good health. The sequenced sample consisted of naive CD8+ T cells sorted from blood. This sequence joins TRBV13 and TRBJ1-1; no clear D. CDR3 DNA: TGTGCCAGCAGCTCCCTCACTGAAGCTTTCTTT. As protein: CASSSLTEAFF.